This T cell receptor beta chain came from a study of cytomegalovirus exposure and HLA in healthy donors. Study context: A subsequent analysis reported that the approximately 120 validation repertoires were produced on the same platform that had also been used for the 666 first-cohort repertoires. Study-wide results and caveats: Specific recognition of CMV antigens was confirmed in vitro for a few chains (all CMV-associated).

Method: immunoSEQ multiplex PCR; TCRdb's copy keeps in-frame clones and lacks some. The repertoire has about 160,000 clones, around 96% of them found once; the top ten carry approximately 0.97%. On this clone: Its cognate antigen is unknown.

Germline values: CDR1 SGHAT, CDR2 FQNNGV. The CDR3 covers 16 residues. Between the trimmed V and J ends, which lost 5 bases and 2 bases, there was a span of 19 bases. This sequence was found in a woman under 30 in good health and CMV-seronegative. The sequenced material came from PBMCs. The V call is TRBV11-2, the J call TRBJ2-7; D may be TRBD2 (6 bases). The CDR3 sequence: CASSPGLQRRPYEQYF. The CDR3 nucleotides are TGTGCCAGCAGCCCGGGACTCCAGCGCCGGCCCTACGAGCAGTACTTC.